This is a list of T cell receptor beta chains from one sample in a study of cytomegalovirus exposure and HLA in healthy donors. Data came from immunoSEQ multiplex PCR; TCRdb stores just in-frame clones and leaves some out. The table lists under 250,000 clones, with about 1.1% in the top ten. The source material was PBMCs. The receptors originated from a girl aged 2-9 years in good health and CMV-seropositive. Each CDR3 is given with its conserved first and last residue.

>TRBV19
CASSFAGREQYF
>TRBV27
CASSRRAAYNEQFF
>TRBV7-2
CASSRGGARTEAFF
>TRBV6-6
CATSGKNKHMNTEAFF
>TRBV29-1
CSVGTGSSYEQYF
>TRBV11-2
CASSFEEENSNQPQHF
>TRBV5-1
CASSERTSAFTTGELFF
>TRBV27
CASIPNSGTEAFF
>TRBV6-5
CASSYGSSGGTDTQYF
>TRBV27
CASSFLTGGLLANYGYTF
>TRBV19
CASNRAGNEQYF
>TRBV9
CASSTGQSSNEQFF
>TRBV4-1
CASSQPPTQGRDGYTF
>TRBV5-1
CASSQREGGTEAFF
>TRBV5-1
CASSHGYSGYNEQFF
>TRBV9
CASSVGGTGIGGETQYF
>TRBV9
CASSVDLGGTEAFF
>TRBV4-2
CASSYTRDTNYEQYF
>TRBV6-6
CASSLAPGGTEAFF
>TRBV2
CASSERQGIYEQYF
>TRBV28
CASSFRDIGPYEQYF
>TRBV7-8
CASSLASGVDQPQHF
>TRBV10-3
CATTGGAAGELFF
>TRBV19
CASSRGTGTLTGETQYF
>TRBV7-9
CASSPRQGWVYEQYF
>TRBV27
CASTTQLAGHNEQFF
>TRBV5-1
CASSLGQGADTQYF
>TRBV30
CAWSFRTTYRGDTEAFF
>TRBV20-1
CSGGHEQYF
>TRBV7-9
CASRDRAAYEQYF
>TRBV6-5
CASSYGTSGDTQYF
>TRBV11-1
CASSLGTLNSYEQYF
>TRBV11-2
CASSLAEETQYF
>TRBV15
CATSSNTASTDTQYF
>TRBV27
CASSLLDLAGAPPEQFF
>TRBV6-5
CASSPGHAGNTIYF
>TRBV10-1
CASSESGRSGYYEQYF
>TRBV7-9
CASSFSDRVYGYTF
>TRBV5-1
CASSLDSRNQPQHF
>TRBV27
CASSAGNQETQYF
>TRBV9
CASSVGSLARNEQFF
>TRBV28
CASSRGTGRPSSNQPQHF
>TRBV2
CASSRGGTTYGYTF
>TRBV7-9
CASSFTGLSQPQHF
>TRBV5-1
CASSLRGAYEQYF
>TRBV19
CASSISRGPSEAFF
>TRBV5-1
CASSPRPQGTYEQYF
>TRBV5-4
CATEGEREYNEQFF
>TRBV5-6
CASSSQGQAFLTDTQYF
>TRBV18
CASSPISGTGGNTIYF
>TRBV18
CASSPGRGGYEQYF